The present T cell receptor (beta chain) was sequenced within a study of multiple sclerosis patients with progressive multifocal leukoencephalopathy. Points from the study as a whole: In most PML patients, TRB repertoires appeared less diverse by entropy.

The sample's time point: time of PML onset. As concerns this clone: What it binds is unknown.

Using immunoSEQ multiplex PCR, the repertoire was profiled, and TCRdb retains in-frame clones only, with some absent. The sample records 30,000 or so clones, more than 80% being singletons. The sequence came from a woman in her 30s with progressive multifocal leukoencephalopathy. Sample: PBMCs, taken from a patient treated with natalizumab.

CDR3 bases: TGTGCCAGCAGCTCCCAAGGTTCGTCCGGGTCTTTCTATGGCTACACCTTC. It is translated as CASSSQGSSGSFYGYTF. The rearrangement links TRBV7-6 to TRBJ1-2; D is uncertain. Trimming removed 4 bases at V and 4 bases at J, with 22 bases between. CDR3 size: 17 residues. CDR1 is SGHVS, CDR2 FNYEAQ, per germline.